Listed below are T cell receptor beta chains from one sample, sequenced in a study of OX40 agonist ivuxolimab in advanced cancers. TCRdb's copy holds only in-frame clones and misses some; the assay was immunoSEQ multiplex PCR. The repertoire has 55,000 to 75,000 clones, around 90% of them found once; the top ten carry 20% to 30%. The material sequenced was CD4+ or CD8+ T cells sorted from blood, taken in a trial of the OX40 agonist ivuxolimab. The receptors shown here come from an adult with an advanced solid tumor such as melanoma, head and neck, liver or kidney cancer. CDR3s include the opening cysteine and the closing phenylalanine or tryptophan. D genes are given only for firm matches. The size of a clone is reported for some rows only, either as once, few or many, or as a class for expanded clones.

clone_size: .
d_call: .
j_call: TRBJ2-1
v_call: TRBV30
cdr3_nt: TGTGCCTGGAGTGTACTGGGGCGGACAACCTCCTACAATGAGCAGTTCTTC
cdr3_aa: CAWSVLGRTTSYNEQFF

clone_size: .
d_call: .
j_call: TRBJ2-6
v_call: TRBV4-1
cdr3_nt: TGCGCCAGCAGCCAAGTCTCTGGGGCCAACGTCCTGACTTTC
cdr3_aa: CASSQVSGANVLTF

clone_size: once
d_call: .
j_call: TRBJ1-1
v_call: TRBV6-5
cdr3_nt: TGTGCCAGCAGTTACAACGACGGAAACACTGAAGCTTTCTTT
cdr3_aa: CASSYNDGNTEAFF

clone_size: medium-sized
d_call: TRBD2
j_call: TRBJ2-7
v_call: TRBV28
cdr3_nt: TGTGCCAGCAGTTGGTGGGGGGGGAACGCGGTCGAGCAGTACTTC
cdr3_aa: CASSWWGGNAVEQYF

clone_size: once
d_call: .
j_call: TRBJ2-2
v_call: TRBV9
cdr3_nt: TGTGCCAGCAGCCTGAACGGCTTCGGCACCGGGGAGCTGTTTTTT
cdr3_aa: CASSLNGFGTGELFF

clone_size: .
d_call: TRBD1
j_call: TRBJ1-4
v_call: TRBV7-9
cdr3_nt: TGTGCCATTCAGACAGGGTCTAATGAAAAACTGTTTTTT
cdr3_aa: CAIQTGSNEKLFF

clone_size: .
d_call: .
j_call: TRBJ1-1
v_call: TRBV4-1
cdr3_nt: TGCGCCAGCAGCCAACGATCGTTGCAGAACACTGAAGCTTTCTTT
cdr3_aa: CASSQRSLQNTEAFF

clone_size: once
d_call: .
j_call: TRBJ2-2
v_call: TRBV11-3
cdr3_nt: TGTGCCAGCAGCCTAGACCCGAACACCGGGGAGCTGTTTTTT
cdr3_aa: CASSLDPNTGELFF

clone_size: .
d_call: TRBD2
j_call: TRBJ2-1
v_call: TRBV19
cdr3_nt: TGTGCCAGTAGTATGGGACTAGTCAATGAGCAGTTCTTC
cdr3_aa: CASSMGLVNEQFF

clone_size: .
d_call: TRBD1
j_call: TRBJ2-1
v_call: TRBV27
cdr3_nt: TGTGCCAGCAGTTCTGCCAGGACAGGCAATGAGCAGTTCTTC
cdr3_aa: CASSSARTGNEQFF

clone_size: .
d_call: .
j_call: TRBJ2-7
v_call: TRBV2
cdr3_nt: TGTGCCAGCAGTGGGGCGGGTGGTATGGACGAGCAGTACTTC
cdr3_aa: CASSGAGGMDEQYF

clone_size: .
d_call: .
j_call: TRBJ2-3
v_call: TRBV7-9
cdr3_nt: TGTGCCAGCAGCTTAACGAGCTCGAGGAACACAGATACGCAGTATTTT
cdr3_aa: CASSLTSSRNTDTQYF

clone_size: once
d_call: TRBD1
j_call: TRBJ2-7
v_call: TRBV28
cdr3_nt: TGTGCCAGCAGTTTCAGGGGGATGAGGGTCTACGAGCAGTACTTC
cdr3_aa: CASSFRGMRVYEQYF

clone_size: .
d_call: TRBD2
j_call: TRBJ2-1
v_call: TRBV7-9
cdr3_nt: TGTGCCAGCAGCGGTAGCGGGAGCCCGGACAATGAGCAGTTCTTC
cdr3_aa: CASSGSGSPDNEQFF

clone_size: .
d_call: TRBD2
j_call: TRBJ2-1
v_call: TRBV27
cdr3_nt: TGTGCCAGCAGTTCCCGACTAGCGGGAGTAGGGTATGAGCAGTTCTTC
cdr3_aa: CASSSRLAGVGYEQFF

clone_size: .
d_call: .
j_call: TRBJ1-3
v_call: TRBV29-1
cdr3_nt: TGCAGCGTTGACAGCGGGGACGGAAACACCATATATTTT
cdr3_aa: CSVDSGDGNTIYF

clone_size: .
d_call: .
j_call: TRBJ1-1
v_call: TRBV27
cdr3_nt: TGTGCCAGCAGTTTCACAGGGTTGAACACTGAAGCTTTCTTT
cdr3_aa: CASSFTGLNTEAFF

clone_size: .
d_call: TRBD2
j_call: TRBJ2-1
v_call: TRBV10-1
cdr3_nt: TGCGCCAGCAGTGAGGTACGGGGCCTAGCGGTGTTGGATGAGCAGTTCTTC
cdr3_aa: CASSEVRGLAVLDEQFF

clone_size: .
d_call: TRBD1
j_call: TRBJ2-7
v_call: TRBV7-3
cdr3_nt: TGTGCCAGCAGCCCGACAGGGGGCGGTCTGGACGAGCAGTACTTC
cdr3_aa: CASSPTGGGLDEQYF

clone_size: .
d_call: .
j_call: TRBJ2-2
v_call: TRBV5-6
cdr3_nt: TGTGCCAGCAGCTTGGAACAGCAGTTCACCGGGGAGCTGTTTTTT
cdr3_aa: CASSLEQQFTGELFF

clone_size: .
d_call: .
j_call: TRBJ2-3
v_call: TRBV10-2
cdr3_nt: TGCGCCAGCAGTGAGGGGGGGACTAGCACAGATACGCAGTATTTT
cdr3_aa: CASSEGGTSTDTQYF

clone_size: .
d_call: TRBD1
j_call: TRBJ2-7
v_call: TRBV5-4
cdr3_nt: TGTGCCAGCAGCTGGGACAGCCGATCCGACGAGCAGTACTTC
cdr3_aa: CASSWDSRSDEQYF

clone_size: once
d_call: .
j_call: TRBJ2-1
v_call: TRBV5-1
cdr3_nt: TGCGCCAGCAGCCTAACGGCCCCGGGCTGGGAGCAGTTCTTC
cdr3_aa: CASSLTAPGWEQFF

clone_size: .
d_call: .
j_call: TRBJ2-5
v_call: TRBV15
cdr3_nt: TGTGCCACCAGCAGTCCCCCCCTGGGGAAAGAGACCCAGTACTTC
cdr3_aa: CATSSPPLGKETQYF

clone_size: .
d_call: .
j_call: TRBJ1-2
v_call: TRBV19
cdr3_nt: TGTGCCAGTAGAAACACAGGGCTTGGATTGTTGGGCTACACCTTC
cdr3_aa: CASRNTGLGLLGYTF

clone_size: .
d_call: .
j_call: TRBJ1-3
v_call: TRBV6-1
cdr3_nt: TGTGCCAGCAGGGGCGCTTTCAGCTCTGGAAACACCATATATTTT
cdr3_aa: CASRGAFSSGNTIYF